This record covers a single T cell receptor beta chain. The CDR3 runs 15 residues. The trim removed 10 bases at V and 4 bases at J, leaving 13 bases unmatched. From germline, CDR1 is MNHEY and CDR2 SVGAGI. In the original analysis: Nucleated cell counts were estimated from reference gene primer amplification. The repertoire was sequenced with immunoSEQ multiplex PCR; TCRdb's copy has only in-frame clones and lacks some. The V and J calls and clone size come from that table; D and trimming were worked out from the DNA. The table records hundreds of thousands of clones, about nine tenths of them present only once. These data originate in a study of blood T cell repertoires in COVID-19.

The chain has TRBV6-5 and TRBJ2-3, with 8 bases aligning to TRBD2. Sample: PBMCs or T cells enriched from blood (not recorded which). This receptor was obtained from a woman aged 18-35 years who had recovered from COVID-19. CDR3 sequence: CAIERGRGRADTQYF. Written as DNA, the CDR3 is TGTGCCATCGAGCGGGGGAGGGGACGCGCAGATACGCAGTATTTT.